This T cell receptor (beta chain) originates from a study of blood T cell repertoires in COVID-19. Across the whole study: The samples span acute and convalescent COVID-19 from the United States, Italy and Spain.

TCRdb keeps only in-frame clones here, not all; method: immunoSEQ multiplex PCR. Here the sample spans 300,000 or so clones, approximately 84% being singletons. The material sequenced was PBMCs or T cells enriched from blood (not recorded which). The source of this sequence is a woman aged 25 to 45 who had recovered from COVID-19.

The CDR3 protein is CASSPDRGRAFF. The CDR3 nucleotides are TGTGCCAGCAGCCCGGACAGGGGGCGAGCTTTCTTT. The gene calls are TRBV7-9 and TRBJ1-1; TRBD1 agrees at 11 bases. V lost 5 bases, J lost 10 bases, and 3 bases stayed unmatched. The CDR3 is 12 amino acids. The V gene's germline CDR1 is SEHNR and CDR2 FQNEAQ (reference sequence).